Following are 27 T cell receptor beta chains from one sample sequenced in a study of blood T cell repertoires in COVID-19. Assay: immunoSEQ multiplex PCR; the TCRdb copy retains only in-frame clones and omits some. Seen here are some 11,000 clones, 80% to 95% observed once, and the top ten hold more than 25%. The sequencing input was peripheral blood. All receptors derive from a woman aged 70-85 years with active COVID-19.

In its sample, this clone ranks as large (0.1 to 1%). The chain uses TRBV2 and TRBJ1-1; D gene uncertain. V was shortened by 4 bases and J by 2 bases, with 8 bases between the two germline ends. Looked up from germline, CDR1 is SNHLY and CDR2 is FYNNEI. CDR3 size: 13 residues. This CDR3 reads CASSGEDNTEAFF. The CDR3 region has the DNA TGTGCCAGCAGTGGGGAGGATAACACTGAAGCTTTCTTT.

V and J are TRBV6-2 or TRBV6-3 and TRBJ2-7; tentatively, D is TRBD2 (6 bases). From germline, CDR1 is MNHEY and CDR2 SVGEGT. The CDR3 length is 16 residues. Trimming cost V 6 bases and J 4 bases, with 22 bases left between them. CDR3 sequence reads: CASSLPTGTGMYEQYF. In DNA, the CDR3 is TGTGCCAGCAGCCTACCAACCGGGACTGGCATGTACGAGCAGTACTTC.

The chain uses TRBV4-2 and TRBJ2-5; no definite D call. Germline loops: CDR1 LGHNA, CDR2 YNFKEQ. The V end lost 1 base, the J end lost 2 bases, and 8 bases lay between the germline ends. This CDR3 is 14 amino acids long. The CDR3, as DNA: TGTGCCAGCAGCCAAGCCAGGAATCAAGAGACCCAGTACTTC. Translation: CASSQARNQETQYF.

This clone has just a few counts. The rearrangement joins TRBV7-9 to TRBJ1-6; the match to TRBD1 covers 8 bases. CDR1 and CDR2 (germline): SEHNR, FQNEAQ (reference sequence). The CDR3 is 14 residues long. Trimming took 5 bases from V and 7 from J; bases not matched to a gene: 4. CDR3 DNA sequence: TGTGCCAGCAGCCAGGACAGGGTGAATTCACCCCTCCACTTT. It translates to CASSQDRVNSPLHF.

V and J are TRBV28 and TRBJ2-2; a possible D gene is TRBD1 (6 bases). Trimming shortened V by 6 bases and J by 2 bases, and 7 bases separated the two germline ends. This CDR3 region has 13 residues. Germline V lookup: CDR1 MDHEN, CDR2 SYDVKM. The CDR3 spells CASRDRNTGELFF. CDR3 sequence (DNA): TGTGCCAGCAGGGACAGAAACACCGGGGAGCTGTTTTTT.

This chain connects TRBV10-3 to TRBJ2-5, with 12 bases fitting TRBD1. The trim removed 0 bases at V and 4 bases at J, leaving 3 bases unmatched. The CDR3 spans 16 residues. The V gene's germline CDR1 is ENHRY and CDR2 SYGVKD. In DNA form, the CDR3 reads TGTGCCATCAGTGAGTCGGGGACAGGGGGCTCAGAGACCCAGTACTTC. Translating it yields CAISESGTGGSETQYF.

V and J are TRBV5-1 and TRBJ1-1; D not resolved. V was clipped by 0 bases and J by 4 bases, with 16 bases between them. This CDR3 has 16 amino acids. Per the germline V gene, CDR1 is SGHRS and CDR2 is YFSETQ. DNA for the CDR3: TGCGCCAGCAGCTTGGAATTGGCCGGAGGCAGCACTGAAGCTTTCTTT. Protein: CASSLELAGGSTEAFF. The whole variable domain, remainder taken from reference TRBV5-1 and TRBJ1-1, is KAGVTQTPRYLIKTRGQQVTLSCSPISGHRSVSWYQQTPGQGLQFLFEYFSETQRNKGNFPGRFSGRQFSNSRSEMNVSTLELGDSALYLCASSLELAGGSTEAFFGQGTRLTVV.

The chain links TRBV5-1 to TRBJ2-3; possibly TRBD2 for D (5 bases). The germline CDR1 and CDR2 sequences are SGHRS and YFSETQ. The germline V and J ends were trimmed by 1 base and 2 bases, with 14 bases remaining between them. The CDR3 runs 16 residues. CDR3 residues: CASSLRKLGSTDTQYF. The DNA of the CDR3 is TGCGCCAGCAGCTTGCGGAAACTAGGGTCCACAGATACGCAGTATTTT.

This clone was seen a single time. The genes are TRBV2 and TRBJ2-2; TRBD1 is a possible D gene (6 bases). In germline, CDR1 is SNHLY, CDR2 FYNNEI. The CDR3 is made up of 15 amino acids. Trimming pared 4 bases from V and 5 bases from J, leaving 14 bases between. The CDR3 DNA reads TGTGCCAGCAGTGGGTCTTGGGGGCGTACCGGGGAGCTGTTTTTT. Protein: CASSGSWGRTGELFF.

The CDR3 reads CASSSAAGGRSPLHF. CDR3 in DNA: TGTGCCAGCAGCTCAGCGGCAGGGGGCCGATCACCCCTCCACTTT. This chain uses TRBV7-2 with TRBJ1-6, with 8 bases matching TRBD1. The ends lost 4 bases at V and 10 bases at J; junction bases unmatched: 9. There are 15 residues in the CDR3. The V gene's germline CDR1 is SGHTA and CDR2 FQGNSA. The whole variable domain, filled in from reference TRBV7-2 and TRBJ1-6, reads GAGVSQSPSNKVTEKGKDVELRCDPISGHTALYWYRQSLGQGLEFLIYFQGNSAPDKSGLPSDRFSAERTGGSVSTLTIQRTQQEDSAVYLCASSSAAGGRSPLHFGNGTRLTVT.

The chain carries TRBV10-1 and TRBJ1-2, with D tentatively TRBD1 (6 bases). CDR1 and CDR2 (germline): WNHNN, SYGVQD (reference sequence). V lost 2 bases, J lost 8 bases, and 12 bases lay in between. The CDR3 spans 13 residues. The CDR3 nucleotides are TGCGCCAGCAGTGAGACCGGGACAAAAGGCTACACCTTC. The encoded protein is CASSETGTKGYTF.

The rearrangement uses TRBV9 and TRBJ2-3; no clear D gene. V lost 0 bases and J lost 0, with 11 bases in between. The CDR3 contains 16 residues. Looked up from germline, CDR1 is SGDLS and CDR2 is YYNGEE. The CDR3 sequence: CASSVDARHSTDTQYF. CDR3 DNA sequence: TGTGCCAGCAGCGTAGACGCCAGACATAGCACAGATACGCAGTATTTT. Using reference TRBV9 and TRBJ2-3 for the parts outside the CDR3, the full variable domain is DSGVTQTPKHLITATGQRVTLRCSPRSGDLSVYWYQQSLDQGLQFLIQYYNGEERAKGNILERFSAQQFPDLHSELNLSSLELGDSALYFCASSVDARHSTDTQYFGPGTRLTVL.

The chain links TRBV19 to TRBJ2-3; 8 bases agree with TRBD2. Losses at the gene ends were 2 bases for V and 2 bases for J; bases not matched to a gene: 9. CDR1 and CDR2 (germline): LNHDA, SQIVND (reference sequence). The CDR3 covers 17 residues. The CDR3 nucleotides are TGTGCCAGTAGTATAAGTAGCGGGACTTCAAACACAGATACGCAGTATTTT. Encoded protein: CASSISSGTSNTDTQYF. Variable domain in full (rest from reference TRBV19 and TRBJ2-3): DGGITQSPKYLFRKEGQNVTLSCEQNLNHDAMYWYRQDPGQGLRLIYYSQIVNDFQKGDIAEGYSVSREKKESFPLTVTSAQKNPTAFYLCASSISSGTSNTDTQYFGPGTRLTVL.

The CDR3 protein is CASSLAPRGGTPLGDTQYF. CDR3 bases: TGTGCCAGCAGCTTAGCGCCTCGGGGGGGAACACCTCTGGGCGATACGCAGTATTTT. The chain carries TRBV7-2 and TRBJ2-3; 8 bases match TRBD2. The CDR3 consists of 19 residues. With V trimmed by 0 bases and J by 6 bases, 17 bases remained unmatched. Looked up from germline, CDR1 is SGHTA and CDR2 is FQGNSA.

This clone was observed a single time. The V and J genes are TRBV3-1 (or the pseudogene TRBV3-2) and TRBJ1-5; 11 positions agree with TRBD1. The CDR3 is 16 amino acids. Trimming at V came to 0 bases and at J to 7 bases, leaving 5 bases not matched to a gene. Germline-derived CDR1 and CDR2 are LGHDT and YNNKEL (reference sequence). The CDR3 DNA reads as TGTGCCAGCAGCCAAGATAGGGACAGGGGGGGCCAGCCCCAGCATTTT. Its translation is CASSQDRDRGGQPQHF.

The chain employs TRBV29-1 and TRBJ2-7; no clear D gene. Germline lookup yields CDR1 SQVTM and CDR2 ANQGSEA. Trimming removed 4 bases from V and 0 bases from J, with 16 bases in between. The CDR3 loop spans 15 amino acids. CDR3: CSVVLNERSSYEQYF. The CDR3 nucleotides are TGCAGCGTTGTCTTGAACGAGCGCTCCTCCTACGAGCAGTACTTC.

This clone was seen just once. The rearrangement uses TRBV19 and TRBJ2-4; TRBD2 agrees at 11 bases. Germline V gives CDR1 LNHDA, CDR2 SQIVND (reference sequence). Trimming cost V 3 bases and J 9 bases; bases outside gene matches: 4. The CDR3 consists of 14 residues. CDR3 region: CASSMGLAGGIQYF. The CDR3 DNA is TGTGCCAGTAGTATGGGGCTAGCGGGAGGCATTCAGTACTTC.

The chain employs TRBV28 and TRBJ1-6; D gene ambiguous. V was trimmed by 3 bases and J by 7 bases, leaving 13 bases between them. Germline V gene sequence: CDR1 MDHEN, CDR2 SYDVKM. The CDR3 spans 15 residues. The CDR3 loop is CASSLYRGINSPLHF. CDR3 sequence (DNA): TGTGCCAGCAGTTTGTATCGGGGTATAAATTCACCCCTCCACTTT. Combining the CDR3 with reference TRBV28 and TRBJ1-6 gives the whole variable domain DVKVTQSSRYLVKRTGEKVFLECVQDMDHENMFWYRQDPGLGLRLIYFSYDVKMKEKGDIPEGYSVSREKKERFSLILESASTNQTSMYLCASSLYRGINSPLHFGNGTRLTVT.

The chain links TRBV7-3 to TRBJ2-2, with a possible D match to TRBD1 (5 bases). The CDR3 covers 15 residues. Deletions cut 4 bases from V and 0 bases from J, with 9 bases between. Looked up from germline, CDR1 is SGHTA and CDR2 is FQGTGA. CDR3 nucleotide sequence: TGTGCCAGCAGCTCCAGGGCTACGAACACCGGGGAGCTGTTTTTT. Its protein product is CASSSRATNTGELFF.

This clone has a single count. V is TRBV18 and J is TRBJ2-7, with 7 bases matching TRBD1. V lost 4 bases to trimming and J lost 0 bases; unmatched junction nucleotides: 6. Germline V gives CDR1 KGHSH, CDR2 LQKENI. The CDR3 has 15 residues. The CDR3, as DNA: TGTGCCAGCTCACGAGAGGGGACAGTCTCCTACGAGCAGTACTTC. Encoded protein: CASSREGTVSYEQYF.

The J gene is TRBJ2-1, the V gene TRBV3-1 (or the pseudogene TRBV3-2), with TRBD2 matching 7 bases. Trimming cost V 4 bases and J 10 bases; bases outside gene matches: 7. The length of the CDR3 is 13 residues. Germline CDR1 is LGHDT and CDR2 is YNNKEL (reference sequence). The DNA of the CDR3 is TGTGCCAGCAGCCGAAGACTAGCTTTAGAGCAGTTCTTC. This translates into CASSRRLALEQFF.

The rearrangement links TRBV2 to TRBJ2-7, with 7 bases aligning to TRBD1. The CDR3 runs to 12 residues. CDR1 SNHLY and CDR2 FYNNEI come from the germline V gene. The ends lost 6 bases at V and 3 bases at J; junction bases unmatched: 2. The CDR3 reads CASRDRLYEQYF. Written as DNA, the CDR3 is TGTGCCAGCAGGGACAGGCTCTACGAGCAGTACTTC.

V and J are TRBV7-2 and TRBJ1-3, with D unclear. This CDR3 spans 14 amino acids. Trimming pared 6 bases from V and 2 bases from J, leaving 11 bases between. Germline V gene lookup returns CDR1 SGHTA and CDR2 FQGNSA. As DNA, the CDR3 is TGTGCCAGCAGGAGGCCTAGCCCTGGAAACACCATATATTTT. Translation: CASRRPSPGNTIYF.

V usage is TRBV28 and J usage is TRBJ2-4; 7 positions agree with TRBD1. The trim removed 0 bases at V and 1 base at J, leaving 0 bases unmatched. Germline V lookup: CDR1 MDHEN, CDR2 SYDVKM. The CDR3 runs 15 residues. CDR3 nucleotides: TGTGCCAGCAGTTTATGGACAGGGGCCAAAAACATTCAGTACTTC. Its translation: CASSLWTGAKNIQYF.

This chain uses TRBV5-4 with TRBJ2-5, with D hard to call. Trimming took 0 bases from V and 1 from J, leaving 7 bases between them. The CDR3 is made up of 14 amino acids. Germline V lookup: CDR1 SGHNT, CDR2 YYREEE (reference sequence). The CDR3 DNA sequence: TGTGCCAGCAGCTTGGTCAGGTTCCAAGAGACCCAGTACTTC. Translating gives CASSLVRFQETQYF.

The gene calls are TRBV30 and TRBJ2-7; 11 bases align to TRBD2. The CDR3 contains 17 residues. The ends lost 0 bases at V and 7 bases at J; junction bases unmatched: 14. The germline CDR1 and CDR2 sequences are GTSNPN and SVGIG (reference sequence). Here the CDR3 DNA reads TGTGCCTGGAGTGTACGGAGTAGCGGGAGGGCCCAGTGGGAGCAGTACTTC. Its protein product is CAWSVRSSGRAQWEQYF.

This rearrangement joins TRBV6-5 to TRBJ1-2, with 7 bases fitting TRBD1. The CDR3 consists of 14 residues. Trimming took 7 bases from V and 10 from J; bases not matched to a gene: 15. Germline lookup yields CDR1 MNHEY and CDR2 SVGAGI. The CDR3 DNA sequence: TGTGCCAGCAAAACTATAGGGGGCGGGTTAGTCTACACCTTC. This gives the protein CASKTIGGGLVYTF.